The entry below gives a single T cell receptor beta chain sequence along with its context. A read error may produce the germline difference seen at one junction end. The CDR3 contains 14 residues. Germline CDR1 reads SGHDN; CDR2 reads FVKESK. Amplification of TCR alpha and beta CDR3 regions from RNA used iRepertoire nested multiplex PCR. Each CDR3 protein gets one entry after TCRdb re-called the multiplex PCR reads with MiXCR. The sample includes 90,000 to 100,000 distinct CDR3 sequences, roughly 40% seen only once; the top ten take around two fifths. This sample was included in a study of glioma-infiltrating T cells.

The chain combines TRBV14 with TRBJ1-2, with D unresolved. Sequences were obtained from glioma tissue, nonneoplastic brain tissue, or PBMCs (not recorded which). This clonotype originated in a human donor with low-grade glioma or glioblastoma, undergoing nonglioma brain surgery, or in good health (not recorded which). In DNA form, the CDR3 reads TGTGCCAGCAGCCAAGTGGGAAATGACTATGGCTACGCCTTC. Translated: CASSQVGNDYGYAF.